Listed below are T cell receptor beta chains from one sample, sequenced in a study of cytomegalovirus exposure and HLA in healthy donors. Measured with immunoSEQ multiplex PCR; TCRdb has only the in-frame clones, and not every one. The sample has fewer than 250,000 clones, about 74% seen once. Source material: PBMCs. The source of these receptors is a man in his forties in good health and CMV-seronegative. The CDR3 runs from the conserved cysteine through the conserved F or W. The D gene is left open where the match is weak. Size tells how often a clone was seen (once, few, many) or the class of an expanded clone, and some rows leave it out.

j_gene	v_gene	abundance	d_gene	len	CDR3nt	CDR3aa
TRBJ2-3	TRBV5-6	.	.	13	TGTGCCAGCAGCCTACGGGGCACAGATACGCAGTATTTT	CASSLRGTDTQYF
TRBJ2-7	TRBV7-8	few	.	16	TGTGCCAGCAGCTTAGAGAGTCGGCGGGAACCCTACGAGCAGTACTTC	CASSLESRREPYEQYF
TRBJ2-2	TRBV5-1	.	.	15	TGCGCCAGCAGCCCTGTGGACTGGAACACCGGGGAGCTGTTTTTT	CASSPVDWNTGELFF
TRBJ2-3	TRBV4-2	few	TRBD2	15	TGTGCCAGCAGCCAAGCGGGGGGGGGAGGAGATACGCAGTATTTT	CASSQAGGGGDTQYF
TRBJ2-1	TRBV6-1	.	TRBD2	15	TGTGCCAGCGACAGTAGCGGGAGGCCATACAATGAGCAGTTCTTC	CASDSSGRPYNEQFF
TRBJ2-7	TRBV2	.	TRBD2	12	TGTGCCGTTCAACCCGGGACTAGAGAGCAGTACTTC	CAVQPGTREQYF
TRBJ2-3	TRBV10-3	.	.	15	TGTGCCACCCACGGACAGGAGGGAGGACCAGATACGCAGTATTTT	CATHGQEGGPDTQYF
TRBJ1-1	TRBV15	.	TRBD1	15	TGTGCCACCAGCACCCGGACAGGGTTGGGTACTGAAGCTTTCTTT	CATSTRTGLGTEAFF
TRBJ2-4	TRBV18	.	.	16	TGTGCCAGCTCACCGCCGCGGAATGGCGGGAAAAACATTCAGTACTTC	CASSPPRNGGKNIQYF
TRBJ2-3	TRBV9	.	TRBD2	14	TGTGCCAGCGAGCGGGGGCCGGGGGCAGATACGCAGTATTTT	CASERGPGADTQYF
TRBJ1-1	TRBV5-4	.	TRBD1	16	TGTGCCAGCAGCTTGGGGGACAGGGGATCGGGCACTGAAGCTTTCTTT	CASSLGDRGSGTEAFF
TRBJ1-5	TRBV18	.	TRBD1	14	TGTGCCAGCTCGCCAGGGGGGAACAATCAGCCCCAGCATTTT	CASSPGGNNQPQHF
TRBJ2-7	TRBV7-2	.	TRBD1	16	TGTGCCAGCAGCTTAGTTTCTGGACAGGGTTCCTACGAGCAGTACTTC	CASSLVSGQGSYEQYF
TRBJ1-2	TRBV27	.	TRBD1	14	TGTGCCAGCAGTCGCGGACAGGGCAACTATGGCTACACCTTC	CASSRGQGNYGYTF
TRBJ1-5	TRBV2	.	TRBD1	13	TGTGCCAGCAGTACAGGGGGCAGGCAGCCCCAGCATTTT	CASSTGGRQPQHF
TRBJ2-1	TRBV5-6	few	TRBD2	16	TGTGCCAGCAGCTTGGCCCGCGGGAGGTCCTACAATGAGCAGTTCTTC	CASSLARGRSYNEQFF
TRBJ1-1	TRBV29-1	few	.	13	TGCAGCGTTGGGGGCACTATGAACACTGAAGCTTTCTTT	CSVGGTMNTEAFF
TRBJ2-7	TRBV7-9	.	.	16	TGTTCCAGCAGCGCTAAGCCCGGGACTGAGACCTACGAGCAGTACTTC	CSSSAKPGTETYEQYF
TRBJ1-2	TRBV5-1	.	TRBD1	15	TGCGCCAGCAGCTTAGGACAGGGTGAAGGGAATGGCTACACCTTC	CASSLGQGEGNGYTF
TRBJ1-5	TRBV27	few	TRBD1	16	TGTGCCAGCAGCCTAGAGGGGGCCTCCCGGAATCAGCCCCAGCATTTT	CASSLEGASRNQPQHF
TRBJ2-1	TRBV27	.	TRBD2	15	TGTGCCAGCAACAAACTAGCGGGAGGGAACAATGAGCAGTTCTTC	CASNKLAGGNNEQFF
TRBJ1-4	TRBV9	.	TRBD1	14	TGTGCCAGCAGTCCGACAGGGACTAATGAAAAACTGTTTTTT	CASSPTGTNEKLFF
TRBJ2-1	TRBV5-1	.	.	15	TGCGCCAGCAGCAGCGGGAACGGGGGGCCCGGAGAACAGTTCTTC	CASSSGNGGPGEQFF